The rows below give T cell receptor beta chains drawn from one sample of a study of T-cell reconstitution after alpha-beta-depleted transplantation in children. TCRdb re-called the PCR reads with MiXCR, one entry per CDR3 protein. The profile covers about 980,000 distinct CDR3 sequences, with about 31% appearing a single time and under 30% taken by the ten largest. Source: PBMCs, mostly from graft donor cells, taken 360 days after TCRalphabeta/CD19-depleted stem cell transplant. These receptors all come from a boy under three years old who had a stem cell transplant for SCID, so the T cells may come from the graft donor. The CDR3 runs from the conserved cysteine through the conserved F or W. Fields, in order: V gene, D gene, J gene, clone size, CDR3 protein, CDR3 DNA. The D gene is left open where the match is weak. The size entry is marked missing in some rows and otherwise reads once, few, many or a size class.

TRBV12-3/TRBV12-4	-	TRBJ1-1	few	CASTREGFSTEAFF	TGTGCCAGCACCCGCGAGGGGTTCAGTACTGAAGCTTTCTTT
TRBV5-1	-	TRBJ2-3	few	CASSLTLPSTDTQYF	TGCGCCAGCAGCTTGACTCTTCCTAGCACAGATACGCAGTATTTT
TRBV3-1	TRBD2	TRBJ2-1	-	CASSQEGLAGPVWVF	TGTGCCAGCAGCCAAGAGGGACTAGCGGGGCCGGTTTGGGTCTTC
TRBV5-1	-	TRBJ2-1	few	CASSLEGRPYNEQFF	TGCGCCAGCAGCTTGGAAGGGCGGCCTTACAATGAGCAGTTCTTC
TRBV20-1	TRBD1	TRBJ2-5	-	CSVRQGSETQYF	TGCAGTGTAAGACAGGGGTCAGAGACCCAGTACTTC
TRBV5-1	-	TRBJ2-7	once	CASSLERREAYEQYF	TGCGCCAGCAGCTTGGAACGCAGAGAAGCCTACGAGCAGTACTTC
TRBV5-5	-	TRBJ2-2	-	CASSLGIDDTGELFF	TGTGCCAGCAGCTTGGGTATTGACGACACCGGGGAGCTGTTTTTT
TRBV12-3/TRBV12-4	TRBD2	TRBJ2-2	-	CASRGLAADTGELFF	TGTGCCAGCAGAGGACTAGCGGCCGACACCGGGGAGCTGTTTTTT
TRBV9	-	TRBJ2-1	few	CASTPRGVGGPYNEQFF	TGTGCCAGCACCCCTCGAGGGGTGGGGGGTCCCTACAATGAGCAGTTCTTC
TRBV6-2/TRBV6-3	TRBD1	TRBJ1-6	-	CASSSYRDRITSPLHF	TGTGCCAGCAGTTCGTACCGGGACAGGATAACTTCACCCCTCCACTTT
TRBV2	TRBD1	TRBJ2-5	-	CASRGDSYPETQYF	TGTGCCAGCAGGGGGGACAGTTACCCAGAGACCCAGTACTTC
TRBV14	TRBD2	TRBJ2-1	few	CASSQVGLAGSYNEQFF	TGTGCCAGCAGCCAAGTTGGGCTAGCGGGGTCTTACAATGAGCAGTTCTTC
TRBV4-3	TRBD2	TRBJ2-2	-	CASSRGRGLVAGELFF	TGCGCCAGCAGCCGGGGAAGAGGACTAGTCGCCGGGGAGCTGTTTTTT
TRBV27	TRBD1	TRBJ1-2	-	CASSDRALLNYGYTF	TGTGCCAGCAGTGACAGGGCCTTGCTTAACTATGGCTACACCTTC
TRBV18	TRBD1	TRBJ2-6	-	CASSLSAGTGTSGANVLTF	TGTGCCAGCTCCCTCTCGGCGGGGACAGGTACCTCTGGGGCCAACGTCCTGACTTTC
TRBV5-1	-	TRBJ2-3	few	CASSLGGAESTDTQYF	TGCGCCAGCAGCTTAGGGGGGGCTGAGAGCACAGATACGCAGTATTTT
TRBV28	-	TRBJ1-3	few	CASRMSKGVYSGNTIYF	TGTGCCAGCAGGATGTCGAAGGGGGTATACTCTGGAAACACCATATATTTT
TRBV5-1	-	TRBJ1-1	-	CASSLGWGTEAFF	TGCGCCAGCAGCTTGGGATGGGGAACTGAAGCTTTCTTT
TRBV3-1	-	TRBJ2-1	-	CASSQDRGGDEQFF	TGTGCCAGCAGCCAAGACCGAGGAGGGGATGAGCAGTTCTTC
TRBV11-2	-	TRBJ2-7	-	CASSITPGLVEQYF	TGTGCCAGCAGCATAACCCCAGGGTTAGTCGAGCAGTACTTC
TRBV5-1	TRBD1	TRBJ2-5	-	CASSFGQGLETQYF	TGCGCCAGCAGCTTCGGACAGGGTCTGGAGACCCAGTACTTC
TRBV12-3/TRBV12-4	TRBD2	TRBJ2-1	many	CASSLALERGAYNEQFF	TGTGCCAGCAGTTTAGCGCTAGAGCGGGGGGCGTACAATGAGCAGTTCTTC
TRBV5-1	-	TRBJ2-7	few	CASSLAVGGRGYSSEQYF	TGCGCCAGCAGCTTGGCCGTTGGTGGCAGGGGATATTCTTCCGAGCAGTACTTC
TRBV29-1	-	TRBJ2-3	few	CSVQRVGTDTQYF	TGCAGCGTGCAGAGAGTCGGCACAGATACGCAGTATTTT
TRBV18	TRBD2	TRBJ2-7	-	CASSPGSGASYEQYF	TGTGCCAGCTCACCAGGTAGCGGGGCCTCCTACGAGCAGTACTTC
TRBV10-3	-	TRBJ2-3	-	CAISETRGTDTQYF	TGTGCCATCAGTGAGACAAGGGGCACAGATACGCAGTATTTT
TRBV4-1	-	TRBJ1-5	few	CASSQGYNQPQHF	TGCGCCAGCAGCCAAGGCTACAATCAGCCCCAGCATTTT
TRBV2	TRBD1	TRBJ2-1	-	CASSETGTGPYNEQFF	TGTGCCAGCAGTGAAACCGGGACAGGACCTTACAATGAGCAGTTCTTC
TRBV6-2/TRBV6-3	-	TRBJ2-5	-	CASSFGQPKETQYF	TGTGCCAGCAGTTTCGGACAGCCCAAAGAGACCCAGTACTTC
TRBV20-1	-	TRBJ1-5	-	CSATQPQGIENQPQHF	TGCAGTGCTACCCAACCGCAGGGTATTGAGAATCAGCCCCAGCATTTT
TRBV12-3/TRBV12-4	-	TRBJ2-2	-	CASSFRLEGWELFF	TGTGCCAGCAGTTTCAGGCTAGAGGGCTGGGAGCTGTTTTTT
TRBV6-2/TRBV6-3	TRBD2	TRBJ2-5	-	CASTFQRGPGETQYF	TGTGCCAGCACCTTCCAGCGGGGGCCGGGAGAGACCCAGTACTTC
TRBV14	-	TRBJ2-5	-	CASSQGRAGWETQYF	TGTGCCAGCAGCCAAGGGCGTGCAGGGTGGGAGACCCAGTACTTC
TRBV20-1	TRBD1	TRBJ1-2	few	CSARARTGNNYGYTF	TGCAGTGCTAGAGCCAGGACAGGGAATAACTATGGCTACACCTTC
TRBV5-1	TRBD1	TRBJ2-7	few	CASSTRDRGRYEQYF	TGCGCCAGCAGCACCCGGGACAGGGGGAGGTACGAGCAGTACTTC
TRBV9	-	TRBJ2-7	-	CASTIGRFSYEQYF	TGTGCCAGCACCATAGGACGCTTCTCCTACGAGCAGTACTTC
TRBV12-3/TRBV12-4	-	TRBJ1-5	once	CASSYGGRQPQHF	TGTGCCAGCAGTTATGGGGGGAGGCAGCCCCAGCATTTT
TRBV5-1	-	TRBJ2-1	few	CASSFGLRNEQFF	TGCGCCAGCAGCTTTGGGCTGCGAAATGAGCAGTTCTTC
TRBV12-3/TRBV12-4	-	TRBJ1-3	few	CASSLTGEGNTIYF	TGTGCCAGCAGTTTGACAGGCGAAGGAAACACCATATATTTT
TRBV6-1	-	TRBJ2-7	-	CASSPRAAYPYEQYF	TGTGCCAGCAGTCCCCGGGCCGCCTACCCCTACGAGCAGTACTTC
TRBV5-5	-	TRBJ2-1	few	CASSFLTGTLAHNEQFF	TGTGCCAGCAGCTTTTTAACCGGGACCCTTGCCCACAATGAGCAGTTCTTC
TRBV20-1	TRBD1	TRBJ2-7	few	CSARYSLIQGGDEQYF	TGCAGTGCTAGATATTCCCTTATACAGGGGGGCGACGAGCAGTACTTC
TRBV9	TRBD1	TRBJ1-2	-	CASSALTGVVDGYTF	TGTGCCAGCAGCGCACTCACAGGGGTCGTGGATGGCTACACCTTC
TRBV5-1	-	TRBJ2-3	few	CASSLAVEGTTDTQYF	TGCGCCAGCAGCTTGGCCGTGGAAGGTACCACAGATACGCAGTATTTT
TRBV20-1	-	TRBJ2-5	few	CSARVRSAETQYF	TGCAGTGCTAGAGTGAGGAGCGCCGAGACCCAGTACTTC
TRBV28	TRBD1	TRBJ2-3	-	CASRDRGTYTDTQYF	TGTGCCAGCAGGGACAGGGGAACTTACACAGATACGCAGTATTTT
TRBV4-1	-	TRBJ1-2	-	CASSGLPRGMQGYTF	TGCGCCAGCAGCGGTCTCCCCCGTGGTATGCAGGGCTACACCTTC
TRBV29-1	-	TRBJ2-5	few	CSVQGNQETQYF	TGCAGCGTTCAGGGGAACCAAGAGACCCAGTACTTC
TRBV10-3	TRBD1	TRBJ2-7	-	CAISESGQGLYEQYF	TGTGCCATCAGTGAGTCGGGACAGGGGTTGTACGAGCAGTACTTC
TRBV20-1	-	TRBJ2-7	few	CSVVRGGYEQYF	TGCAGTGTTGTGAGGGGGGGCTACGAGCAGTACTTC
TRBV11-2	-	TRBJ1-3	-	CASSTGSGNTIYF	TGTGCCAGCAGCACAGGGTCTGGAAACACCATATATTTT
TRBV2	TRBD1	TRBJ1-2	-	CASRGTDTGLGGYTF	TGTGCCAGCAGGGGGACAGATACCGGCTTGGGTGGCTACACCTTC
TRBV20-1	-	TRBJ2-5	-	CSAPPGGRQETQYF	TGCAGTGCTCCACCCGGGGGGCGTCAAGAGACCCAGTACTTC
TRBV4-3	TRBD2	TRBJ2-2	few	CASSPGLGPGELFF	TGCGCCAGCAGCCCGGGACTAGGGCCCGGGGAGCTGTTTTTT
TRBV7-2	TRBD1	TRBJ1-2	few	CASSTGQGAGYGYTF	TGTGCCAGCAGCACCGGACAGGGGGCCGGCTATGGCTACACCTTC
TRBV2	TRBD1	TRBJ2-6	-	CASSIDREPGPSGANVLTF	TGTGCCAGCAGTATAGACAGGGAGCCAGGGCCCTCTGGGGCCAACGTCCTGACTTTC
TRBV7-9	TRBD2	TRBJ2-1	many	CASSFPLSGAAYNEQFF	TGTGCCAGCAGCTTCCCCCTTAGCGGGGCCGCCTACAATGAGCAGTTCTTC
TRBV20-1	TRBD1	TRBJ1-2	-	CSARLRDRGLNGYTF	TGCAGTGCTCGACTCCGGGACAGGGGGCTAAATGGCTACACCTTC